This entry features one T cell receptor (beta chain) sequence. Its antigen is undetermined. This record belongs to a study of graft-versus-host responses after intestinal transplantation. The overall study: Multivisceral, liver-intestinal, or isolated intestinal transplants were received by the recipients. Overall study results and limits: The study found high graft-versus-host to host-versus-graft clonal ratios in allografts of patients with graft-donor T cell macrochimerism. Recipient-marrow GvH clones were detected, some having first appeared in ileum or blood. Declines in HvG clones occurring early post-transplant were associated with peak circulating GvH clone levels.

Per the germline V gene, CDR1 is MDHEN and CDR2 is SYDVKM. V shed 6 bases, J shed 5 bases, and the junction held 6 bases outside the gene matches. The CDR3 contains 13 residues. Sequencing used immunoSEQ multiplex PCR; TCRdb keeps in-frame clones, though not all of them. The sample comprises roughly 73,000 clones, roughly 84% of which are singletons, and roughly 8% rests with the top ten. The sample in question was unstimulated CD8+ T cells sorted from spleen or lymph node cells, obtained before transplant. The chain has TRBV28 and TRBJ2-5; 7 positions agree with TRBD2. The sequence derives from a human donor who was the organ donor for an intestinal transplant. The CDR3, as DNA: TGTGCCAGCAGGAGGCGGGGGAGGGAGACCCAGTACTTC. Protein: CASRRRGRETQYF.